Listed here is a single TCR beta chain. TCRdb's table, derived via immunoSEQ multiplex PCR, lists solely in-frame clones and lacks some. Among around 45,000 clones listed, approximately 92% were seen once. This sample is drawn from a study of T cell changes during pregnancy in multiple sclerosis. This TCR was sampled from a female donor in good health, enrolled as a control in a pregnancy study. The sequencing here drew on CD4+ T cells from peripheral blood mononuclear cells, taken in the second trimester of pregnancy.

CDR3 in DNA: TGTGCCAGCAGCTTGGTGAGGGTGGGGGAGCAGTACTTC. Encoded protein: CASSLVRVGEQYF. The chain joins TRBV5-5 to TRBJ2-7; TRBD2 might be the D (5 bases). Trimming stripped 0 bases from V and 7 bases from J, with 11 bases between. The CDR3 consists of 13 residues. Germline V gene sequence: CDR1 SGHKS, CDR2 YYEKEE (reference sequence).